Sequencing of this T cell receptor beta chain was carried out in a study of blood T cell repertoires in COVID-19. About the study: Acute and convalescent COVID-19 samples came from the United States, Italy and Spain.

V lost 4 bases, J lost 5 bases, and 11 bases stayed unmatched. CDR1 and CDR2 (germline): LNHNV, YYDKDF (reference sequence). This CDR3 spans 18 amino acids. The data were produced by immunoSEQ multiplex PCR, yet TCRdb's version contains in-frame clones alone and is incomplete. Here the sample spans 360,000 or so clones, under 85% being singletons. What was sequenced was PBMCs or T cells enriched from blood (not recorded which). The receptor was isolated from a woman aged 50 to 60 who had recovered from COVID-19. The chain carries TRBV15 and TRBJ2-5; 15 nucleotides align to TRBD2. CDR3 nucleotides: TGTGCCACCAGCATAGCCCGGACTAGCGGGAGGGCCGGGGAGACCCAGTACTTC. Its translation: CATSIARTSGRAGETQYF.